This TCR beta chain comes out of a study of T cell responses to AZD1222 COVID-19 vaccine. This clone was seen only once. No antigen is known for it. Study results and caveats: White British ancestry dominated among donors, who included more females, and clonal diversity was possibly underestimated. Recipients of AZD1222 seropositive at baseline numbered only 6 or 7.

The length of the CDR3 is 16 residues. V was shortened by 0 bases and J by 0 bases, with 12 bases between the two germline ends. In germline, CDR1 is SGHRS, CDR2 YFSETQ. TCRdb's table, derived via immunoSEQ multiplex PCR, lists solely in-frame clones and lacks some. The sample includes about 94,000 clones, 85% of them seen just once. Sequences were derived from peripheral blood, sampled 28 days after the second AZD1222 dose. This clonotype was obtained from an adult who received the AZD1222 COVID-19 vaccine. The V and J genes are TRBV5-1 and TRBJ2-5; D gene unclear. The CDR3 sequence: CASSLGRLEYQETQYF. CDR3 DNA sequence: TGCGCCAGCAGCTTGGGGCGGTTAGAGTACCAAGAGACCCAGTACTTC.